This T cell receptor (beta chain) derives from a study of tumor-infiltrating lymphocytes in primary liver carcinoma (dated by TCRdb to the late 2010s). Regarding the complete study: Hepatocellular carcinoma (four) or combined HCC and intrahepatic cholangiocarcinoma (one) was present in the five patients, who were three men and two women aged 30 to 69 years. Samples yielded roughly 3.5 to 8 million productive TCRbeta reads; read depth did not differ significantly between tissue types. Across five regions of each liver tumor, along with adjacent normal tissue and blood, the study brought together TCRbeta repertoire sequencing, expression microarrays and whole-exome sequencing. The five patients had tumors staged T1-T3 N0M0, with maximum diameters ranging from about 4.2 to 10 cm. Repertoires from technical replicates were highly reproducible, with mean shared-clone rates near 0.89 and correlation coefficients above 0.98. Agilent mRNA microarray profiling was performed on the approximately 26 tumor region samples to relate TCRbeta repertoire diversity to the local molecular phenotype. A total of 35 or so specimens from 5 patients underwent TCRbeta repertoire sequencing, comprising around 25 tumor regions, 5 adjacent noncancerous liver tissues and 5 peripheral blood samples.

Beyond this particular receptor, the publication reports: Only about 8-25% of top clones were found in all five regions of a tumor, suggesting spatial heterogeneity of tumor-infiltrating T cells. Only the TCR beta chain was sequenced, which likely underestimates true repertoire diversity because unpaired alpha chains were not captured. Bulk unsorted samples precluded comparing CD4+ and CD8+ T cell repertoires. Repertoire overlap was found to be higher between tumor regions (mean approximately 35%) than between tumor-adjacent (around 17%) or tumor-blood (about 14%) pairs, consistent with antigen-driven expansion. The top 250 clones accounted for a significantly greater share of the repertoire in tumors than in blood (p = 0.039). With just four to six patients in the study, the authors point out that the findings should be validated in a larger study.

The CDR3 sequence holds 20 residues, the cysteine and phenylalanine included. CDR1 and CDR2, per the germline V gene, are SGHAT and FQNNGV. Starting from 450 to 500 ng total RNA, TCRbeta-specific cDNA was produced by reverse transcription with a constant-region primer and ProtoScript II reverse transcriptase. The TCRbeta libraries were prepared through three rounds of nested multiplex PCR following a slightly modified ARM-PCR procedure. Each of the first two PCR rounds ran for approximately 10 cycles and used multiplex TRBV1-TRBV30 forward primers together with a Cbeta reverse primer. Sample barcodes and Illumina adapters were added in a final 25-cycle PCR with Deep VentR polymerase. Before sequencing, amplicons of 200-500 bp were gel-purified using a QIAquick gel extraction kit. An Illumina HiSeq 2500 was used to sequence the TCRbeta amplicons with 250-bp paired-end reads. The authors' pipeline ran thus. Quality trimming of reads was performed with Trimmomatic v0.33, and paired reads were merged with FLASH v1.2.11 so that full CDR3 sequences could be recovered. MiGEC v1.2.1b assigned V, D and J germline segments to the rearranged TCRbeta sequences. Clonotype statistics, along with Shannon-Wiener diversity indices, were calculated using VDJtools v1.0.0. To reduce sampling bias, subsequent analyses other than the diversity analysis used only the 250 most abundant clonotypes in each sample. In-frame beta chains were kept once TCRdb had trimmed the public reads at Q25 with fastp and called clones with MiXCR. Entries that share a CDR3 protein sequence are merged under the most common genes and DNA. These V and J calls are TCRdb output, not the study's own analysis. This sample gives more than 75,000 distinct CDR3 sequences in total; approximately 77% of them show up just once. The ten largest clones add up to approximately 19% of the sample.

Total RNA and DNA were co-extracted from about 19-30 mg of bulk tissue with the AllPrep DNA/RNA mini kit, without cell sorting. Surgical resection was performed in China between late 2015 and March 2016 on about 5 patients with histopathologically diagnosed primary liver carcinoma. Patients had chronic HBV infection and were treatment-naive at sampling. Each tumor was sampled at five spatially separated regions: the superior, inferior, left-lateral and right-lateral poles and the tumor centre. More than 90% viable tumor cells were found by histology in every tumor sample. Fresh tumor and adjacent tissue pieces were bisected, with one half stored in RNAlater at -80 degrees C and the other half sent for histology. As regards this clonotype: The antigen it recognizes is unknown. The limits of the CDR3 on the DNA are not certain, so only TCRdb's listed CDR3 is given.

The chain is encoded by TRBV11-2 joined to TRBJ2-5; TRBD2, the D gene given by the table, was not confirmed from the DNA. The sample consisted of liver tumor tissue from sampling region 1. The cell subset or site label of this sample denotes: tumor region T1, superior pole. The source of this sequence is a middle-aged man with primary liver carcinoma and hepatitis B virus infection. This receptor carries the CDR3 CDSSIYLCSVEDHQGREQYF.